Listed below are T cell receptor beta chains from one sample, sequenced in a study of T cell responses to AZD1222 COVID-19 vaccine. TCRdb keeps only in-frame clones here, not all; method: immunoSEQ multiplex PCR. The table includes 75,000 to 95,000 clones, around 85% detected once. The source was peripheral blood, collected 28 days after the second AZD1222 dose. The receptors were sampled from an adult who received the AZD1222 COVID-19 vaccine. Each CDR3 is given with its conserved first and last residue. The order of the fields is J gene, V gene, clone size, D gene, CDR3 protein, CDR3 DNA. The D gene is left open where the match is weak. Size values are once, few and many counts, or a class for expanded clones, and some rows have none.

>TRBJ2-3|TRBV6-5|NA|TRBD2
CASSYSSAGGTDTQYF
TGTGCCAGCAGTTACTCGTCAGCGGGAGGCACAGATACGCAGTATTTT
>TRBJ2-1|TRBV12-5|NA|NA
CASGLQVGSYNEQFF
TGTGCTAGTGGTTTGCAGGTCGGCTCCTACAATGAGCAGTTCTTC
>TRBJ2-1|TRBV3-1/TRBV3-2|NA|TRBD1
CASSQARGPGNEQFF
TGTGCCAGCAGCCAAGCTAGGGGGCCAGGCAATGAGCAGTTCTTC
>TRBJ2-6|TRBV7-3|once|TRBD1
CASSRQGFGSGANVLTF
TGTGCCAGCAGCCGACAGGGTTTTGGTTCTGGGGCCAACGTCCTGACTTTC
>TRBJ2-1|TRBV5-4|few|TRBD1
CASTPGTDYNEQFF
TGTGCCAGCACCCCCGGGACAGATTACAATGAGCAGTTCTTC
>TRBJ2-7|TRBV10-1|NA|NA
CASSRDMTSYEQYF
TGCGCCAGCAGCCGGGACATGACTTCCTACGAGCAGTACTTC
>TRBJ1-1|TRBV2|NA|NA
CASSEDWTVAFF
TGTGCCAGCAGTGAAGACTGGACAGTAGCTTTCTTT
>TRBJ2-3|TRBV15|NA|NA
CATSRGFGSTDTQYF
TGTGCCACCAGCAGAGGTTTTGGGAGCACAGATACGCAGTATTTT
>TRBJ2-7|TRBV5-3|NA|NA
CARSLASQGRYEQYF
TGTGCCAGAAGCTTGGCATCACAAGGGCGCTACGAGCAGTACTTC
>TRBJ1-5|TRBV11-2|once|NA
CASTPLGAGQPQHF
TGTGCCAGCACCCCACTAGGGGCGGGACAGCCCCAGCATTTT
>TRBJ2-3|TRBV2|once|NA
CASSRTGTQVGTDTQYF
TGTGCCAGCAGCCGGACCGGGACTCAAGTGGGCACAGATACGCAGTATTTT
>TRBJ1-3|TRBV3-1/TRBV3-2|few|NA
CASSPTHGSRGNTIYF
TGTGCCAGCAGTCCGACCCACGGGTCCCGCGGAAACACCATATATTTT
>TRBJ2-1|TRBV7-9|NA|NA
CASSAESPSYNEQFF
TGTGCCAGCAGCGCTGAATCACCATCCTACAATGAGCAGTTCTTC